This TCR beta chain came from a study of cytomegalovirus exposure and HLA in healthy donors. Overall study findings and caveats: The study designated about 180 TCR beta chains cytomegalovirus-associated. As was reported, the classifier diagnosed cytomegalovirus status with high specificity and sensitivity.

The validation cohort, a group of over a hundred subjects, included the donors and was separate from the roughly 620-subject first cohort. The CDR3 extends over 13 amino acids. The germline V gene has CDR1 GTSNPN and CDR2 SVGIG (reference sequence). V was pared by 3 bases and J by 8 bases, with 14 bases between. The data were produced by immunoSEQ multiplex PCR, yet TCRdb's version contains in-frame clones alone and is incomplete. The table includes roughly 250,000 clones, around 88% detected once. Concerning this clone: Its antigen remains unknown.

The receptor was derived from a woman aged 25-40 years in good health and CMV-seropositive. The chain combines TRBV30 with TRBJ2-4; TRBD1 might be the D (5 bases). Input material: PBMCs. The chain's CDR3 is CAWSKKGLDIQYF. The CDR3, as DNA: TGTGCCTGGAGCAAAAAGGGGCTGGACATTCAGTACTTC.